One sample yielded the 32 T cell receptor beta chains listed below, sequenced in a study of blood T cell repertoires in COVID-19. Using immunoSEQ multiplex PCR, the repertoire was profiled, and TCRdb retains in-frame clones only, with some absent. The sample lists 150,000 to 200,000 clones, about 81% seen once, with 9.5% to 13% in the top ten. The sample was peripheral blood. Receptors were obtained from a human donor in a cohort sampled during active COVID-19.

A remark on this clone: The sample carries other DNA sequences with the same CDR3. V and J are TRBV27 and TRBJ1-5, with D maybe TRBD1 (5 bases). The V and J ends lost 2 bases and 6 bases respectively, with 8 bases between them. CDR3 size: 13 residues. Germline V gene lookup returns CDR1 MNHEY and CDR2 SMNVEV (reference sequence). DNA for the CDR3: TGTGCCAGCAGTTTAGGGGGGGGTCAGCCCCAGCATTTT. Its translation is CASSLGGGQPQHF.

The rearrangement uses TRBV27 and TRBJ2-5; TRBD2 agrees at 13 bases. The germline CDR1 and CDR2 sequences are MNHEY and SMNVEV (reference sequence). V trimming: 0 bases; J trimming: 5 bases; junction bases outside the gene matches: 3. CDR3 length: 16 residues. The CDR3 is CASSLSGLAGWETQYF. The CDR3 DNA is TGTGCCAGCAGTTTATCGGGACTAGCGGGATGGGAGACCCAGTACTTC.

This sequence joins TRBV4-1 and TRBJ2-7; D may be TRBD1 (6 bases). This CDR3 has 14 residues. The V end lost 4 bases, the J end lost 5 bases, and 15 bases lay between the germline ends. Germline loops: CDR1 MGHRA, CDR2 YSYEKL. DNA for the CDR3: TGCGCCAGCAGCCGAGGACTGACAGGCGACGAGCAGTACTTC. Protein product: CASSRGLTGDEQYF.

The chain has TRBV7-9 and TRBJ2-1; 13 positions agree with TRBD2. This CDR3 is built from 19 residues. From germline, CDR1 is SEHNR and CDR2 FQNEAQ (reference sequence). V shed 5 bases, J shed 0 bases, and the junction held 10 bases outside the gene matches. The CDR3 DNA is TGTGCCAGCAGCCCCACCGGGACTAGCGGGGCCCTCTCCTACAATGAGCAGTTCTTC. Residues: CASSPTGTSGALSYNEQFF.

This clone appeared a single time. The CDR3 DNA reads TGCGCCAGCAGTTCAGGGGCCGATAGCAATCAGCCCCAGCATTTT. Residues: CASSSGADSNQPQHF. The chain links TRBV5-1 to TRBJ1-5; weak D call: TRBD1 (6 bases). This CDR3 has 15 amino acids. Germline V lookup: CDR1 SGHRS, CDR2 YFSETQ. The germline V and J ends were trimmed by 5 bases and 0 bases, with 12 bases remaining between them.

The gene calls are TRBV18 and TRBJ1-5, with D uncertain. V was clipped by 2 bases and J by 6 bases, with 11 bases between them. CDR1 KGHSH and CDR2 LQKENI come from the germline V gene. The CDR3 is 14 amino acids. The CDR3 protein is CASSPEQLIQPQHF. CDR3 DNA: TGTGCCAGCTCACCAGAACAGCTTATTCAGCCCCAGCATTTT.

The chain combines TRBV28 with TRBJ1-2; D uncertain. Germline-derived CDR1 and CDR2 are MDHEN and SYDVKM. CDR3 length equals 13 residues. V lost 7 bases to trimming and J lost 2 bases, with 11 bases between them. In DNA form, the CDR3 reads TGTGCCAGCACCGCTCACAAGAACTATGGCTACACCTTC. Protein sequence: CASTAHKNYGYTF.

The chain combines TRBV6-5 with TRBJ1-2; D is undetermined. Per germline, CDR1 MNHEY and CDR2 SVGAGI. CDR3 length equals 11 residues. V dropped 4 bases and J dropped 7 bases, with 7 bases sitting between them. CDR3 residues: CASSSSGGYTF. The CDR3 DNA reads TGTGCCAGCAGTTCATCAGGTGGCTACACCTTC.

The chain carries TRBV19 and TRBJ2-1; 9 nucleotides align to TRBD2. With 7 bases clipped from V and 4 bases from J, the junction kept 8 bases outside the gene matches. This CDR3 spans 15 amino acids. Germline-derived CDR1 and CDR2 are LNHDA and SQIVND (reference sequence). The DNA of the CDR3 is TGTGCCAGTACTCGCGGGAGGGCGGTATACAATGAGCAGTTCTTC. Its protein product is CASTRGRAVYNEQFF.

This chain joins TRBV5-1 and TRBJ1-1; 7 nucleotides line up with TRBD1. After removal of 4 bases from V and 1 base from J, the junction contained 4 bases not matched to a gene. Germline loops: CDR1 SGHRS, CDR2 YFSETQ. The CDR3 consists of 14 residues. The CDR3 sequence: CASSGGTANTEAFF. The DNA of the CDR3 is TGCGCCAGCAGCGGGGGGACAGCGAACACTGAAGCTTTCTTT.

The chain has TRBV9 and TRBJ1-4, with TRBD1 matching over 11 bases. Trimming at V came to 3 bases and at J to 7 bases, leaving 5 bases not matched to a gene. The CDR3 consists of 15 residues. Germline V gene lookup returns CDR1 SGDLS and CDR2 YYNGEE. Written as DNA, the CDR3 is TGTGCCAGCAGCGCGGACAGGGGGCTAAGTGAAAAACTGTTTTTT. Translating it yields CASSADRGLSEKLFF.

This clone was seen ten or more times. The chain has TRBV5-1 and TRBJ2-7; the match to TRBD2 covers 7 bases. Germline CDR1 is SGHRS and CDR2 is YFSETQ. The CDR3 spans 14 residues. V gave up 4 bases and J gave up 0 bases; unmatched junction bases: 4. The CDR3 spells CASSLGDYSYEQYF. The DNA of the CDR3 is TGCGCCAGCAGCCTGGGGGACTACTCCTACGAGCAGTACTTC.

The DNA of the CDR3 is TGCAGCGTTACAGGGGGCGGTGAGCAGTTCTTC. This translates into CSVTGGGEQFF. V and J are TRBV29-1 and TRBJ2-1, with 9 bases fitting TRBD1. V lost 5 bases and J lost 9; bases outside the gene matches: 2. The CDR3 consists of 11 residues. In germline, CDR1 is SQVTM, CDR2 ANQGSEA.

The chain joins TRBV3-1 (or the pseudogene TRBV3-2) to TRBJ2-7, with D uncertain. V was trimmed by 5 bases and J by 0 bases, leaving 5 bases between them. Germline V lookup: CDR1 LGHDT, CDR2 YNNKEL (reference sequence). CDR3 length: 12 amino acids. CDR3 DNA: TGTGCCAGCAGCACCAGCTCCTACGAGCAGTACTTC. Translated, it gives CASSTSSYEQYF.

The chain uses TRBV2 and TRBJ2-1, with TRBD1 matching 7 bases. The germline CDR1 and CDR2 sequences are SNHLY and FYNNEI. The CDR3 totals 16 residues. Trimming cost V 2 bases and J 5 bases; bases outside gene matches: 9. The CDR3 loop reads CASSESYATGDNEQFF. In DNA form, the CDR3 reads TGTGCCAGCAGTGAATCGTACGCTACAGGGGACAATGAGCAGTTCTTC. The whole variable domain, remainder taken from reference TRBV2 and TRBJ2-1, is EPEVTQTPSHQVTQMGQEVILRCVPISNHLYFYWYRQILGQKVEFLVSFYNNEISEKSEIFDDQFSVERPDGSNFTLKIRSTKLEDSAMYFCASSESYATGDNEQFFGPGTRLTVL.

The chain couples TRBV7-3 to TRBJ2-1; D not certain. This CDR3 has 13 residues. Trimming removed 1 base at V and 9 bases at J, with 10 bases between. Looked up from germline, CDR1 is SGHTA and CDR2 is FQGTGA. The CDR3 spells CASSLIPSGEQFF. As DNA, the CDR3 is TGTGCCAGCAGCTTAATCCCCTCGGGTGAGCAGTTCTTC.

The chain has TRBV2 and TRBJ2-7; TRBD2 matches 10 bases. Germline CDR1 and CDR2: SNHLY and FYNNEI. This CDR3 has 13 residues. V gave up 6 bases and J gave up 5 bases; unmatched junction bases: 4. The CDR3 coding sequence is TGTGCCAGCAGGGACAGCGGGGGGGACGAGCAGTACTTC. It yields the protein CASRDSGGDEQYF.

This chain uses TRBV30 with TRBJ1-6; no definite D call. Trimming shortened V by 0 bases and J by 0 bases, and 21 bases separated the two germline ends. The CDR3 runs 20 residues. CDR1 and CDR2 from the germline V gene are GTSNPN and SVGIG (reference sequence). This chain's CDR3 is CAWSVPRGIRGSSYNSPLHF. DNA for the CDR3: TGTGCCTGGAGTGTGCCGCGAGGGATTCGGGGAAGCTCCTATAATTCACCCCTCCACTTT.

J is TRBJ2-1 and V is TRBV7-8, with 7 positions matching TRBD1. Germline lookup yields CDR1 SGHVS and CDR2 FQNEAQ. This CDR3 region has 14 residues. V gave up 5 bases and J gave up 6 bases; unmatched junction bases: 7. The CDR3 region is CASSTRTGPNEQFF. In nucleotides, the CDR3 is TGTGCCAGCAGCACCCGGACAGGCCCCAATGAGCAGTTCTTC.

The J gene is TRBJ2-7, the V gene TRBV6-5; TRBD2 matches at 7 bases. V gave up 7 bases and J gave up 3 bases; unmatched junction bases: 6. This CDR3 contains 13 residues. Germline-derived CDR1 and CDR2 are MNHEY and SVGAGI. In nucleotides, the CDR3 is TGTGCCAGCACCAAAGCGGGGAACTACGAGCAGTACTTC. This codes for CASTKAGNYEQYF.

The CDR3: CASSQDDRGLYEQYF. CDR3 nucleotides: TGTGCCAGCAGCCAAGATGACAGGGGTCTCTACGAGCAGTACTTC. The chain uses TRBV3-1 (or the pseudogene TRBV3-2) and TRBJ2-7; 8 bases match TRBD1. Germline trimming cut 0 bases from V and 3 bases from J; bases unmatched to any gene: 4. The CDR3 spans 15 residues. Germline CDR1 is LGHDT and CDR2 is YNNKEL (reference sequence).

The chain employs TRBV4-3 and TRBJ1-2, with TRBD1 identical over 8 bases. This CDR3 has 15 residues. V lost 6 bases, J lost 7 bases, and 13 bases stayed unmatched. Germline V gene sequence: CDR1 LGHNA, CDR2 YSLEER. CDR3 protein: CASSFESRGPTGYTF. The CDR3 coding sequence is TGCGCCAGCAGTTTCGAAAGCAGGGGGCCGACTGGCTACACCTTC.

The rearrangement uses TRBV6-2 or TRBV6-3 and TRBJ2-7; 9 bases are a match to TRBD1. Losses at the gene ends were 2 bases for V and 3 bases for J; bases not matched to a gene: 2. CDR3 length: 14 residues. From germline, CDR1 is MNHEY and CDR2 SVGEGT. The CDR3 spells CASSYGQGIYEQYF. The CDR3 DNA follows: TGTGCCAGCAGTTACGGACAGGGGATCTACGAGCAGTACTTC.

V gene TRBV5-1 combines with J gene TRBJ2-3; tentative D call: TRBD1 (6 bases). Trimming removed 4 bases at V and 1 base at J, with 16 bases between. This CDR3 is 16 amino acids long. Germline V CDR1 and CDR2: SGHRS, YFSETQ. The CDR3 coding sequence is TGCGCCAGCAGCAAGGCACAGGGAGCAGGCACAGATACGCAGTATTTT. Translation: CASSKAQGAGTDTQYF.

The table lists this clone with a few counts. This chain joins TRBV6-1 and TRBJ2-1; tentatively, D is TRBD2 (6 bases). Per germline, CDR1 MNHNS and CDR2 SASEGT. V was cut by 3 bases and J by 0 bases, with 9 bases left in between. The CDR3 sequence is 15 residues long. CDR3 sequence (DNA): TGTGCCAGCAGTGAGGAGGGACTCTCCTACAATGAGCAGTTCTTC. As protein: CASSEEGLSYNEQFF.

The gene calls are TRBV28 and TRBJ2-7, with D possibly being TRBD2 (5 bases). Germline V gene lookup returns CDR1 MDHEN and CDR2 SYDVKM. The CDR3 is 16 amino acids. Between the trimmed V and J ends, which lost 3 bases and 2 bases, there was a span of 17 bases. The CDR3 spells CASSLAQGLGTYEQYF. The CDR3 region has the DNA TGTGCCAGCAGTTTGGCCCAAGGACTCGGAACCTACGAGCAGTACTTC.

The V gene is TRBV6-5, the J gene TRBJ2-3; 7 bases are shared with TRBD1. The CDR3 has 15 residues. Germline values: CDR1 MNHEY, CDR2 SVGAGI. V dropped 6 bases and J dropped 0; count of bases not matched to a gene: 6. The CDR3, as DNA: TGTGCCAGCAGCGACAGGGTTACTAGCACAGATACGCAGTATTTT. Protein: CASSDRVTSTDTQYF.

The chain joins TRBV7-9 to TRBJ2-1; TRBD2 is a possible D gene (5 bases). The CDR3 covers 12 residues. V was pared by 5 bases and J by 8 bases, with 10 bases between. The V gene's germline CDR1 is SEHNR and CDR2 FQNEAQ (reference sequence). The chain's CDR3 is CASSLLADEQFF. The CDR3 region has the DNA TGTGCCAGCAGCCTTCTAGCAGATGAGCAGTTCTTC.

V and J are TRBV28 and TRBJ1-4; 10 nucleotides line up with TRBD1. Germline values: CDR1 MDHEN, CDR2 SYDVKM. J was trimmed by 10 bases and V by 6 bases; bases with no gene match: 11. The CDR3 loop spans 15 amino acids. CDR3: CASRPRDRGLAKLFF. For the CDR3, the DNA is TGTGCCAGCAGACCAAGGGACAGGGGACTCGCAAAACTGTTTTTT.

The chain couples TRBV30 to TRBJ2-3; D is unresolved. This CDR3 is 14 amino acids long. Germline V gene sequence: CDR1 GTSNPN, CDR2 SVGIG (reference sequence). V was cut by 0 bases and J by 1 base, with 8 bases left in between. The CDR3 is CAWSVRWRTDTQYF. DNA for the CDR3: TGTGCCTGGAGTGTACGCTGGCGCACAGATACGCAGTATTTT. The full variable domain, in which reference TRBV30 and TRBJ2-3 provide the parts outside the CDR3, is SQTIHQWPATLVQPVGSPLSLECTVEGTSNPNLYWYRQAAGRGLQLLFYSVGIGQISSEVPQNLSASRPQDRQFILSSKKLLLSDSGFYLCAWSVRWRTDTQYFGPGTRLTVL.

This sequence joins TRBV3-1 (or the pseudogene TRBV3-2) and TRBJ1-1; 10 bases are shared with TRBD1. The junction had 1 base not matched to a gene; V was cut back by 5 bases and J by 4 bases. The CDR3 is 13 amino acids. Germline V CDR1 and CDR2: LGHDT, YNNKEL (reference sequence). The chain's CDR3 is CASSWDRGTEAFF. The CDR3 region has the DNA TGTGCCAGCAGCTGGGACAGGGGCACTGAAGCTTTCTTT.

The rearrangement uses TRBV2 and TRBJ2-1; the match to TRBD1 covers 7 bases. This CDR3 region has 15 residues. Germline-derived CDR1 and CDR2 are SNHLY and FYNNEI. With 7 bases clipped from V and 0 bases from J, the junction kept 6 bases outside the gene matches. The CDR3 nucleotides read TGTGCCAGCAAGGGGGCGGAAAGCTCCTACAATGAGCAGTTCTTC. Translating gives CASKGAESSYNEQFF.